Sequencing of this T cell receptor beta chain was carried out in a study of tumor and adjacent non-tumor tissue in lung cancer. Note on this clonotype: A read error may produce the germline difference seen at one junction end.

Germline V gene data show CDR1 as MNHNS and CDR2 as SASEGT. This CDR3 comprises 15 residues. The library came from three nested PCR rounds adapted from ARM-PCR protocols. TCRdb analysed the multiplex PCR reads with MiXCR anew, one entry per CDR3 protein. The repertoire holds fewer than 120,000 distinct CDR3 sequences, roughly 84% seen once, with 20% to 25% in the top ten. The template was RNA from unsorted bulk tissue. The gene calls are TRBV6-1 and TRBJ1-1; D is undetermined. Sequenced material: lung tumor tissue. The receptor comes from a man in his 70s with non-small cell lung cancer. The CDR3 DNA is TGTGCCAGCAGTGAACGAAGGAACTTGCAGACTGATGCTTTCTTT. This translates into CASSERRNLQTDAFF.